This T cell receptor beta chain was found in a study of shared clonotypes between healthy human individuals. The study's findings and limits: It was expected that sequencing depth would affect clonotype sharing among donors.

For each subset, genomic DNA was distributed in equal portions over several immunoSEQ plates. Sequencing was performed with immunoSEQ multiplex PCR; in TCRdb, only in-frame clones are kept and a portion is missing. The sample consists of 500,000 to 650,000 clones, around three quarters of them appearing once. For this clone: Its target is unknown.

Every one of the donors was a Caucasian adult that lived in Nashville, Tennessee. The V end lost 3 bases, the J end lost 5 bases, and 10 bases lay between the germline ends. The germline CDR1 and CDR2 sequences are MNHEY and SMNVEV (reference sequence). This CDR3 has 13 residues. The chain uses TRBV27 and TRBJ2-5, with a weak D call TRBD1 (6 bases). Sequenced sample: PBMCs. The receptor was derived from a woman aged 40-49 years in good health. Some clones in this sample may be carry-over from other donors' samples. The chain's CDR3 is CASSLKGEETQYF. The CDR3 DNA reads TGTGCCAGCAGTTTGAAGGGGGAGGAGACCCAGTACTTC.